The 9 T cell receptor beta chains listed next were all sequenced from one sample in a study of blood T cell repertoires in COVID-19. The method was immunoSEQ multiplex PCR; TCRdb's version includes in-frame clones alone and lacks a portion of them. The profile shows 150,000 to 200,000 clones, around 84% of them singletons. Sequenced material: peripheral blood. The receptor source for this set is a human donor with acute or convalescent COVID-19. The donor label of this sample is uncertain.

This sequence joins TRBV24-1 and TRBJ1-2; 9 nucleotides align to TRBD1. Trimming at V came to 2 bases and at J to 8 bases, leaving 8 bases not matched to a gene. The CDR3 loop spans 15 amino acids. Per the germline V gene, CDR1 is KGHDR and CDR2 is SFDVKD. The CDR3 nucleotides are TGTGCCACCAGTGATTCCCGGACAGGGGCGGAGGGCTACACCTTC. It is translated as CATSDSRTGAEGYTF.

Details on this clone: One end of the junction is discordant with germline, which a read error may explain. The V gene is TRBV14, the J gene TRBJ2-4, with a tentative D call TRBD1 (5 bases). The germline V gene has CDR1 SGHDN and CDR2 FVKESK. The CDR3 length is 11 residues. CDR3 coding DNA: TGTGCCAGCAGCTCAGGCAGGGTATCGCACTTC. Protein product: CASSSGRVSHF.

The chain carries TRBV4-1 and TRBJ1-6, with 12 bases aligning to TRBD1. V lost 4 bases and J lost 0; bases outside the gene matches: 7. Germline V gene sequence: CDR1 MGHRA, CDR2 YSYEKL. The CDR3 has 19 residues. As DNA, the CDR3 is TGCGCCAGCAGCCCCCGGGACAGGGGGCAGAGCTCCTATAATTCACCCCTCCACTTT. Protein product: CASSPRDRGQSSYNSPLHF.

This clone was detected only once. The rearrangement joins TRBV3-1 (or the pseudogene TRBV3-2) to TRBJ2-6; TRBD1 aligns across 10 bases. This CDR3 is built from 18 residues. The V segment lost 3 bases and the J segment 3 bases; nucleotides outside the gene matches: 8. Looked up from germline, CDR1 is LGHDT and CDR2 is YNNKEL (reference sequence). The CDR3 sequence: CASSQAGTGVGGANVLTF. The CDR3 DNA is TGTGCCAGCAGCCAGGCCGGGACAGGGGTTGGTGGGGCCAACGTCCTGACTTTC.

This clone appeared a few times. The chain combines TRBV2 with TRBJ1-3, with 7 positions matching TRBD1. Germline values: CDR1 SNHLY, CDR2 FYNNEI. Unmatched junction bases numbered 5, after V lost 4 bases and J lost 8 bases. The CDR3 contains 13 residues. Here the CDR3 reads CASSGTGVDTIYF. The CDR3, as DNA: TGTGCCAGCAGTGGGACAGGTGTAGACACCATATATTTT.

The chain links TRBV13 to TRBJ1-2, with D uncertain. CDR3 length: 14 residues. In germline, CDR1 is PRHDT, CDR2 FYEKMQ (reference sequence). V was trimmed by 0 bases and J by 8 bases, leaving 13 bases between them. The CDR3: CASSLGLASPGYTF. The CDR3 DNA sequence: TGTGCCAGCAGCTTAGGCCTGGCTTCCCCGGGCTACACCTTC.

V and J are TRBV6-2 or TRBV6-3 and TRBJ2-7, with 10 bases aligning to TRBD2. This CDR3 spans 15 amino acids. V shed 5 bases, J shed 2 bases, and the junction held 6 bases outside the gene matches. Germline-derived CDR1 and CDR2 are MNHEY and SVGEGT. CDR3 DNA: TGTGCCAGCAGTGTCCTAGCGGGGGTCCCCTACGAGCAGTACTTC. Protein product: CASSVLAGVPYEQYF.

CDR3 coding DNA: TGTGCCAGCAGTTTATGGCATTTGAACACTGAAGCTTTCTTT. This sequence encodes CASSLWHLNTEAFF. This chain connects TRBV27 to TRBJ1-1; D is unresolved. The CDR3 spans 14 residues. Looked up from germline, CDR1 is MNHEY and CDR2 is SMNVEV (reference sequence). V gave up 1 base and J gave up 0 bases, with 6 bases separating them.

About this clone: At the DNA level, this CDR3 is encoded by other sequences in the same sample as well. J is TRBJ2-7 and V is TRBV6-2 or TRBV6-3; D call uncertain. Germline CDR1 and CDR2: MNHEY and SVGEGT. With 4 bases removed from V and 3 bases from J, the gap between germline ends came to 4 bases. CDR3 length equals 11 residues. Written as DNA, the CDR3 is TGTGCCAGCAGTTCCCGCTACGAGCAGTACTTC. Amino acid sequence: CASSSRYEQYF.